This T cell receptor (beta chain) originates from a study of T cells in Graves' hyperthyroidism and ophthalmopathy. Regarding this clonotype: The antigen is not known.

The CDR3 length is 15 residues. Germline V gives CDR1 LNHNV, CDR2 YYDKDF (reference sequence). With V trimmed by 5 bases and J by 2 bases, 5 bases remained unmatched. The investigators amplified TCR beta CDR3 regions from RNA transcripts. With the HTBI primer set, the TCR CDR3 went through a first round of RT-PCR. TCRdb processed the multiplex PCR reads anew with MiXCR; each CDR3 protein has one entry. The table lists 34,000 or so distinct CDR3 sequences, 52% of them singletons, with roughly 27% in the top ten. Uncontrolled infection, other autoimmune disease, pregnancy or lactation led to exclusion. Study findings and constraints: Stable hyperthyroidism was separated from ophthalmopathy by a model based on 13 V-J features.

The sample consisted of blood. The source of this sequence is a woman in her 40s with Graves' ophthalmopathy. The V and J genes are TRBV15 and TRBJ2-5; TRBD2 aligns across 10 bases. This CDR3 reads CATSVGTSAQETQYF. CDR3 in DNA: TGTGCCACCAGCGTGGGGACTAGCGCGCAAGAGACCCAGTACTTC.